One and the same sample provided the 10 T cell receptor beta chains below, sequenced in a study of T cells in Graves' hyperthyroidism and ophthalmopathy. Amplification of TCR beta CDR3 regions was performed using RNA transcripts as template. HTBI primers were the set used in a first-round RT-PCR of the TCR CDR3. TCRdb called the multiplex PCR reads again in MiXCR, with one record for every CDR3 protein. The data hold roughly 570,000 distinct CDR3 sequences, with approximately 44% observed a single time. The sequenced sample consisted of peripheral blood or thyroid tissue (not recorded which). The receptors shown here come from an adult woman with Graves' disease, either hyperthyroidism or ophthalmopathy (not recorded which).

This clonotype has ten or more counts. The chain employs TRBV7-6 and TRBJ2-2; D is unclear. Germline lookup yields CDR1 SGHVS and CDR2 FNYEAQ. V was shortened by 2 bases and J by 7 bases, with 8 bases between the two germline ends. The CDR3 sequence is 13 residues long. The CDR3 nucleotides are TGTGCCAGCAGCTTATCACCCGTCGGGGAGCTGTTTTTT. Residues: CASSLSPVGELFF.

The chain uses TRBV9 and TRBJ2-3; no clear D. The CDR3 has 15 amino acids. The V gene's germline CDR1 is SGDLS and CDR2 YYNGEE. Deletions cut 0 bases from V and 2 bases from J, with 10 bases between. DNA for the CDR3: TGTGCCAGCAGCGTAGGAGGTAGCCACACAGATACGCAGTATTTT. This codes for CASSVGGSHTDTQYF.

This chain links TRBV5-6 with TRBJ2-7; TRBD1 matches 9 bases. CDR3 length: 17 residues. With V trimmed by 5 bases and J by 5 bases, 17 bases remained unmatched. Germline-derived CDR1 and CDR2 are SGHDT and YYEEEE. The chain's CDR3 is CASSSFLTADRGHEQYF. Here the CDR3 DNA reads TGTGCCAGCAGTTCCTTTCTCACCGCGGACAGGGGACACGAGCAGTACTTC.

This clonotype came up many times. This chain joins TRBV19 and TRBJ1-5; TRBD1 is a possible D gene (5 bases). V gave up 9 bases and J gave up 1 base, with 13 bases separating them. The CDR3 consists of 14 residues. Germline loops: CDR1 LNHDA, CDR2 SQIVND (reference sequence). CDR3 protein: CASSIRDSNQPQHF. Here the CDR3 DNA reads TGTGCCAGCAGCATCCGGGACAGCAATCAGCCCCAGCATTTT.

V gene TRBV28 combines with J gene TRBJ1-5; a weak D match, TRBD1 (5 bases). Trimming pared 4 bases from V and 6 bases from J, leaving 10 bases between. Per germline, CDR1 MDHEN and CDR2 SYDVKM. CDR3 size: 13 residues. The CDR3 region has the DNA TGTGCCAGCAGTTCCTGGGGGTCTCAGCCCCAGCATTTT. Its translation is CASSSWGSQPQHF.

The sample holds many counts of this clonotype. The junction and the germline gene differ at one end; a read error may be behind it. CDR3 sequence reads: CSVGQGYNPPLHF. The DNA for the CDR3 is TGCAGCGTGGGACAGGGTTATAATCCACCCCTCCACTTT. The rearrangement joins TRBV29-1 to TRBJ1-6; 9 nucleotides line up with TRBD1. The CDR3 contains 13 residues. Germline CDR1 and CDR2: SQVTM and ANQGSEA.

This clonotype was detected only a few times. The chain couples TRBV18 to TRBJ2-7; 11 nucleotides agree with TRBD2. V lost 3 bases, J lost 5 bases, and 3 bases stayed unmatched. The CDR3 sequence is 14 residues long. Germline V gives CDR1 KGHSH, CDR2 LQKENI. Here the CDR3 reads CASSPTSGINEQYF. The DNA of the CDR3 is TGTGCCAGCTCACCGACTAGCGGGATCAACGAGCAGTACTTC. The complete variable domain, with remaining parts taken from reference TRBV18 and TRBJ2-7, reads NAGVMQNPRHLVRRRGQEARLRCSPMKGHSHVYWYRQLPEEGLKFMVYLQKENIIDESGMPKERFSAEFPKEGPSILRIQQVVRGDSAAYFCASSPTSGINEQYFGPGTRLTVT.

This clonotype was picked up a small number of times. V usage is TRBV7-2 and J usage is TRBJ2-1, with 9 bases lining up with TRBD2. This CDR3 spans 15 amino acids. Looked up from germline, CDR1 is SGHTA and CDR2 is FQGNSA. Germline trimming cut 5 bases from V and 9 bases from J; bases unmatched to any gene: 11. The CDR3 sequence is CASSILAGDGIEQFF. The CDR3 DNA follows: TGTGCCAGCAGCATTTTAGCGGGAGACGGCATTGAGCAGTTCTTC.

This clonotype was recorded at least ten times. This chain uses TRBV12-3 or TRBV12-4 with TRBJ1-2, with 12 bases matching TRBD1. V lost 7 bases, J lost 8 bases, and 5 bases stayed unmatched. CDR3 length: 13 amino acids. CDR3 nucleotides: TGTGCCAGCACCCCCGGGACAGGGGGCGGCTACACCTTC. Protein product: CASTPGTGGGYTF.

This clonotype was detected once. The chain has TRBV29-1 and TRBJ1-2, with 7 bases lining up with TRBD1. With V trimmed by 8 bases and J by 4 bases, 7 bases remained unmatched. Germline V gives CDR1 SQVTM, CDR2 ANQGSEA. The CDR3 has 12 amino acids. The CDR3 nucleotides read TGCAGCTTTCCGGGACAGAGCTATGGCTACACCTTC. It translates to CSFPGQSYGYTF.